This T cell receptor beta chain comes out of a study of blood T cell repertoires in COVID-19. The CDR3 extends over 16 amino acids. CDR1 and CDR2 (germline): SGHAT, FQDESV (reference sequence). Trimming pared 4 bases from V and 5 bases from J, leaving 21 bases between. Original data processing: Reference gene primer amplification gave nucleated cell count estimates. TCRdb keeps only in-frame clones here, not all; method: immunoSEQ multiplex PCR. The DNA gave D and trimming, while V, J and clone size come from that table. The table includes about 110,000 clones, about two thirds detected once. Sequencing used peripheral blood. The source of this sequence is a human donor with acute or convalescent COVID-19. The donor label of this sample is uncertain. This chain joins TRBV11-1 and TRBJ2-7; maybe TRBD2 (7 bases). CDR3 loop: CASSYERGARYNEQYF. The CDR3 DNA reads as TGTGCCAGCAGCTACGAACGGGGGGCTAGGTACAACGAGCAGTACTTC.